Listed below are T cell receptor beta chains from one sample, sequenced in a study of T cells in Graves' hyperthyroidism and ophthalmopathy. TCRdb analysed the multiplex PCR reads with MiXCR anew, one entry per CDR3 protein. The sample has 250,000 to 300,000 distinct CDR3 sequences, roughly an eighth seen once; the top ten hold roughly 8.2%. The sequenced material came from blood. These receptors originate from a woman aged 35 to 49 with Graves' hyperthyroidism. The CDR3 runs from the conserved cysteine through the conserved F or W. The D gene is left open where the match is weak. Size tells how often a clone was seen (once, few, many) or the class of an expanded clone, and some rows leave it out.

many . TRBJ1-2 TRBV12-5 CASGKSGINYGYTF TGTGCTAGTGGAAAATCGGGGATTAACTATGGCTACACCTTC
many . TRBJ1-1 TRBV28 CASFQGYTEAFF TGTGCCAGCTTTCAGGGGTACACTGAAGCTTTCTTT
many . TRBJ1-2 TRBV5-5 CASSLGHSNYGYTF TGTGCCAGCAGCCTAGGACACAGTAACTATGGCTACACCTTC
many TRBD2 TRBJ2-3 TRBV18 CASSPAGGMADTQYF TGTGCCAGCTCACCGGCGGGAGGTATGGCAGATACGCAGTATTTT
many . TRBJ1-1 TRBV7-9 CASSTPGTQRAFF TGTGCCAGCAGCACTCCCGGGACCCAGAGGGCTTTCTTT
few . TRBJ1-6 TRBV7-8 CASRKSGWDENSPLHF TGTGCCAGCAGGAAATCGGGGTGGGACGAAAATTCACCCCTCCACTTT
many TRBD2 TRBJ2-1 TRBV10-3 CAISGTSGHNEQFF TGTGCCATCAGTGGGACTAGCGGACACAATGAGCAGTTCTTC
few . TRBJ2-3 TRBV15 CATSSRQVSTDTQYF TGTGCCACCAGCAGTCGACAGGTTAGCACAGATACGCAGTATTTT
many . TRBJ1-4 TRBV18 CASSPGEKLFF TGTGCCAGCTCACCAGGTGAAAAACTGTTTTTT
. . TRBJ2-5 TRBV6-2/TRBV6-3 CASSPRGAGGLRETQYF TGTGCCAGCAGCCCCAGGGGGGCGGGAGGTCTGCGAGAGACCCAGTACTTC
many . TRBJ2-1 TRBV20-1 CSARPTSLGLRNEQFF TGCAGTGCTAGACCTACCTCTCTAGGGCTACGCAATGAGCAGTTCTTC
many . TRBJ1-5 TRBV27 CASTPPGPQPQHF TGTGCCAGCACCCCACCCGGGCCCCAGCCCCAGCATTTT
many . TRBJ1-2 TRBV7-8 CASSLDRDAFYGYTF TGTGCCAGCAGCTTAGACAGGGACGCTTTCTATGGCTACACCTTC
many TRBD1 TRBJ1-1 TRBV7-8 CASSYWTGSPADTEAFF TGTGCCAGCAGCTACTGGACAGGGTCCCCGGCGGACACTGAAGCTTTCTTT
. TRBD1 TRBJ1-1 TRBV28 CASSTRQGAPEAFF TGTGCCAGCAGTACCAGACAGGGCGCGCCTGAAGCTTTCTTT
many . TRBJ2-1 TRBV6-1 CASSYSGQNEQFF TGTGCCAGCAGTTACAGCGGACAGAATGAGCAGTTCTTC
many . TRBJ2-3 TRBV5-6 CASSLELGGNADTQYF TGTGCCAGCAGCTTGGAGTTGGGCGGGAACGCAGATACGCAGTATTTT
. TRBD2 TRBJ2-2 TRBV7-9 CASSPWTSDHTGELFF TGTGCCAGCAGCCCATGGACTAGCGACCACACCGGGGAGCTGTTTTTT
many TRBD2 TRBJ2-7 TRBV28 CASSFAGGFYEQYF TGTGCCAGCAGTTTTGCGGGAGGTTTTTACGAGCAGTACTTC
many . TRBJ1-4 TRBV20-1 CSAILIWGQNEKLFF TGCAGTGCTATCCTTATCTGGGGCCAAAATGAAAAACTGTTTTTT
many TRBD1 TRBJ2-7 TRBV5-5 CASRWDRGTDEQYF TGTGCCAGCCGTTGGGACAGGGGGACTGATGAGCAGTACTTC
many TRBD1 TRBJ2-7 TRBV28 CASGGQLGEQYF TGTGCCAGCGGGGGACAGCTGGGCGAGCAGTACTTC
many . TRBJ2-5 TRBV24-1 CATSDWVREGETQYF TGTGCCACCAGTGATTGGGTCAGAGAGGGAGAGACCCAGTACTTC
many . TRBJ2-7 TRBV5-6 CASRSRRGDSYEQYF TGTGCCAGCAGGAGCCGAAGAGGTGACTCCTACGAGCAGTACTTC
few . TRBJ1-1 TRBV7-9 CASSSRDDMNTEAFF TGTGCCAGCAGCTCCCGGGACGACATGAACACTGAAGCTTTCTTT
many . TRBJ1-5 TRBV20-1 CSARDGGRSTGPQHF TGCAGTGCTAGAGATGGGGGAAGATCAACGGGGCCCCAGCATTTT
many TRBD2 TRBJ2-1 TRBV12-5 CASGMTGTSGNNEQFF TGTGCTAGTGGCATGACCGGGACTAGCGGTAACAATGAGCAGTTCTTC
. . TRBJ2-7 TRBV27 CASRFRWGANEQYF TGTGCCAGCAGGTTTAGGTGGGGGGCCAACGAGCAGTACTTC
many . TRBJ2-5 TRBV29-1 CSVEDGDETQYF TGCAGCGTTGAAGACGGGGACGAGACCCAGTACTTC
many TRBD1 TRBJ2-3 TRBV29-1 CSAYRGDTQYF TGCAGCGCCTACAGGGGAGATACGCAGTATTTT
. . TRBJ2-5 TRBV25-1 CASSLELSGQETQYF TGTGCCAGCAGTCTTGAGTTATCGGGACAAGAGACCCAGTACTTC
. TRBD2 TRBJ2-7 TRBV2 CASSPGTSGWEQYF TGTGCCAGCAGTCCCGGGACTAGCGGGTGGGAGCAGTACTTC
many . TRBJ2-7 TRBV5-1 CASSYQRGYEQYF TGCGCCAGCAGCTATCAGAGGGGCTACGAGCAGTACTTC
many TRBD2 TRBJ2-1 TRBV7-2 CASSFPSGRLIEQFF TGTGCCAGCAGCTTCCCTAGCGGGAGATTGATTGAGCAGTTCTTC
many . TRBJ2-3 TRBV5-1 CASSLDLRGLTDTQYF TGCGCCAGCAGCTTGGATTTGCGGGGGCTCACAGATACGCAGTATTTT
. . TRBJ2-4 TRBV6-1 CASRLTKNIQYF TGTGCCAGCAGACTTACCAAAAACATTCAGTACTTC
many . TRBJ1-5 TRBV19 CASSIQGGLSGNQPQHF TGTGCCAGTAGTATACAGGGAGGCCTATCGGGCAATCAGCCCCAGCATTTT
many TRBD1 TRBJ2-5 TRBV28 CASRGQGTGGGTQYF TGTGCCAGCAGGGGTCAGGGGACAGGGGGAGGGACCCAGTACTTC
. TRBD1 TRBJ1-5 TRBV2 CASMRQGEGNQPQHF TGTGCCAGCATGCGACAGGGAGAGGGGAATCAGCCCCAGCATTTT
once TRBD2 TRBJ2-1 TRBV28 CASHPQLAGSHNEQFF TGTGCCAGCCACCCCCAACTAGCGGGCTCCCACAATGAGCAGTTCTTC